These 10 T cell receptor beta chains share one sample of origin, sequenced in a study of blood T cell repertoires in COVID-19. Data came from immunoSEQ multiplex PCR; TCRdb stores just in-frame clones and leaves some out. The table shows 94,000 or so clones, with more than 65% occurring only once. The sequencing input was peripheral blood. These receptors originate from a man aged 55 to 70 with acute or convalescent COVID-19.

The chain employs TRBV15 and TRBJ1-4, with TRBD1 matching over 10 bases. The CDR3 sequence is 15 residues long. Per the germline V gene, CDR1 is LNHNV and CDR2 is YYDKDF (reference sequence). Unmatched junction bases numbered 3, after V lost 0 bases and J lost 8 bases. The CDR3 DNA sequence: TGTGCCACCAGCAGAGATAGGGGACAGGGGGAAAAACTGTTTTTT. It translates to CATSRDRGQGEKLFF.

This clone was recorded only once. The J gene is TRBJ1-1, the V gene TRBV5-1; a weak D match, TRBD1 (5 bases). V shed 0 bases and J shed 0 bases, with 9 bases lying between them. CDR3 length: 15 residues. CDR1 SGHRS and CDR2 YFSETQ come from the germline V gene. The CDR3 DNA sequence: TGCGCCAGCAGCTTGGTGACAGCTTTGAACACTGAAGCTTTCTTT. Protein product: CASSLVTALNTEAFF.

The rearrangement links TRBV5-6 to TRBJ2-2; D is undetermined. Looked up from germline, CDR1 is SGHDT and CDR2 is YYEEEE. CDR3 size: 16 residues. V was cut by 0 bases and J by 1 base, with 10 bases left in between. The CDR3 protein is CASSLDATLNTGELFF. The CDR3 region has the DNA TGTGCCAGCAGCTTGGACGCGACATTGAACACCGGGGAGCTGTTTTTT.

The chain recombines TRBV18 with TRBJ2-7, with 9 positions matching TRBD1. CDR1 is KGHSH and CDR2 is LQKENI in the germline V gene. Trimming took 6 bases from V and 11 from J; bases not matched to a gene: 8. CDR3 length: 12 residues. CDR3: CASSLSRDREYF. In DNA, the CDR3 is TGTGCCAGCTCTCTATCCCGGGACAGGGAGTACTTC. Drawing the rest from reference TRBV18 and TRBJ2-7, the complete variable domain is NAGVMQNPRHLVRRRGQEARLRCSPMKGHSHVYWYRQLPEEGLKFMVYLQKENIIDESGMPKERFSAEFPKEGPSILRIQQVVRGDSAAYFCASSLSRDREYFGPGTRLTVT.

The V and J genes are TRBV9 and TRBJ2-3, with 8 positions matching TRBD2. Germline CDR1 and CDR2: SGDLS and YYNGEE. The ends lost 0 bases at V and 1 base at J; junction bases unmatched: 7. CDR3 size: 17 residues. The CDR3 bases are TGTGCCAGCAGCGTAGTGGGTAGCGGGGCCGGCACAGATACGCAGTATTTT. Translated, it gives CASSVVGSGAGTDTQYF.

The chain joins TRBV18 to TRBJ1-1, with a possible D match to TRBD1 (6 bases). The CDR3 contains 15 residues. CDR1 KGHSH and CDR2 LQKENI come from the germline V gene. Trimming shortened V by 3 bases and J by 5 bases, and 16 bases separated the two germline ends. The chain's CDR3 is CASSPNRATETEAFF. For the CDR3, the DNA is TGTGCCAGCTCACCGAACAGGGCCACGGAGACTGAAGCTTTCTTT.

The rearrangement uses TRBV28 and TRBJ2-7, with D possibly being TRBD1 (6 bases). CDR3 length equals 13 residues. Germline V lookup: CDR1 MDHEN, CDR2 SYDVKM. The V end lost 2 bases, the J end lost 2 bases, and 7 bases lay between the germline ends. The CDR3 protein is CASSLTGPYEQYV. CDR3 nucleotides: TGTGCCAGCAGTTTAACAGGGCCCTACGAGCAGTACGTC.

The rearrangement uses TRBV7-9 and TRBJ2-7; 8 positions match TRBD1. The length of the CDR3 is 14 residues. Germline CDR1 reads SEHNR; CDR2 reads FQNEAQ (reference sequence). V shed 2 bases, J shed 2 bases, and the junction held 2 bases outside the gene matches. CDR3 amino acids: CASSLTDRAYEQYF. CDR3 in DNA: TGTGCCAGCAGCTTAACGGACAGGGCCTACGAGCAGTACTTC.

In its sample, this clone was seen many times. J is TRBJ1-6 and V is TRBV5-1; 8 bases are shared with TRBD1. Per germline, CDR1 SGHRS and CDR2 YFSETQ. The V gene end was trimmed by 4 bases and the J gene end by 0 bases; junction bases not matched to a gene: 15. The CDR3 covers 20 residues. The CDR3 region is CASSAAVRGLKSSYNSPLHF. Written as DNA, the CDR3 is TGCGCCAGCAGCGCGGCTGTCAGGGGGCTAAAAAGCTCCTATAATTCACCCCTCCACTTT.

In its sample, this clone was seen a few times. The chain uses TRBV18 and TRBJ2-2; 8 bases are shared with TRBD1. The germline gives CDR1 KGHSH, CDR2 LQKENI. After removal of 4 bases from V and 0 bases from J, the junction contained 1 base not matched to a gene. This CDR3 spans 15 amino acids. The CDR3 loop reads CASSQQGANTGELFF. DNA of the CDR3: TGTGCCAGCTCACAACAGGGGGCGAACACCGGGGAGCTGTTTTTT.